Included here is one TCR beta chain sequence, with context. This sample stems from a study of blood T cell repertoires in COVID-19. Overall study context: Samples of COVID-19 (acute and convalescent) were obtained from the United States, Italy and Spain. From T cells, B-cell-depleted T cells, or PBMCs came the material, which was cDNA or gDNA.

As handled by the study authors: Reference gene primer amplification in the assay estimated nucleated cell counts. Only in-frame clones appear in the TCRdb table, and some are missing; sequencing was by immunoSEQ multiplex PCR. V and J calls and clone size are given by that table; D and trimming were obtained from the DNA. The sample yields about 210,000 clones, roughly 90% seen once. V trimming: 2 bases; J trimming: 4 bases; junction bases outside the gene matches: 9. Germline assignment: CDR1 SNHLY and CDR2 FYNNEI. The CDR3 is 16 residues long. This rearrangement joins TRBV2 to TRBJ2-5; 8 bases fit TRBD2. Sequenced input: peripheral blood. This sequence was found in a woman between 35 and 50 years old with acute or convalescent COVID-19. The CDR3 DNA reads TGTGCCAGCAGTGAATTTAGCGGGGAAGGCGGAGAGACCCAGTACTTC. Amino acids: CASSEFSGEGGETQYF.